A single sample gave rise to the 4 T cell receptor beta chains below, sequenced in a study of T cell changes during pregnancy in multiple sclerosis. Profiling relied on immunoSEQ multiplex PCR, and the TCRdb table lists in-frame clones only, not all of them. The sample contains 89,000 or so clones, about nine tenths of which appear only once. The sequenced sample was PBMCs, obtained in the first trimester of pregnancy. The source of these receptors is a female donor in good health, serving as a control in a pregnancy study. Some clones in this sample may be carry-over from other donors' samples.

This chain links TRBV5-8 with TRBJ1-2; D perhaps matches TRBD1 (5 bases). The length of the CDR3 is 16 residues. Germline V gives CDR1 SGHTS, CDR2 YDEGEE. Trimming removed 0 bases at V and 3 bases at J, with 15 bases between. This CDR3 reads CASSLAGREIHYGYTF. The DNA of the CDR3 is TGTGCCAGCAGCTTGGCGGGACGGGAGATTCACTATGGCTACACCTTC.

The sample holds one count of this clone. The chain has TRBV19 and TRBJ1-4, with TRBD1 matching 7 bases. From germline, CDR1 is LNHDA and CDR2 SQIVND (reference sequence). The CDR3 runs 16 residues. The V gene end was trimmed by 3 bases and the J gene end by 6 bases; junction bases not matched to a gene: 10. The CDR3 is CASSIAATGTYEKLFF. CDR3 DNA: TGTGCCAGTAGTATCGCTGCGACAGGGACCTATGAAAAACTGTTTTTT. Supplemented by reference TRBV19 and TRBJ1-4, the full variable domain reads DGGITQSPKYLFRKEGQNVTLSCEQNLNHDAMYWYRQDPGQGLRLIYYSQIVNDFQKGDIAEGYSVSREKKESFPLTVTSAQKNPTAFYLCASSIAATGTYEKLFFGSGTQLSVL.

The V gene is TRBV30, the J gene TRBJ2-3; 9 positions agree with TRBD1. This CDR3 is 14 amino acids long. In germline, CDR1 is GTSNPN, CDR2 SVGIG (reference sequence). J was trimmed by 4 bases and V by 4 bases; bases with no gene match: 6. The chain's CDR3 is CAWKYRGHPDTQYF. DNA for the CDR3: TGTGCCTGGAAATACAGGGGGCACCCAGATACGCAGTATTTT.

The rearrangement joins TRBV5-1 to TRBJ2-2, with 8 bases identical to TRBD2. V shed 6 bases, J shed 6 bases, and the junction held 7 bases outside the gene matches. This CDR3 is built from 14 residues. Per the germline V gene, CDR1 is SGHRS and CDR2 is YFSETQ. CDR3 sequence reads: CASTRTSPPGELFF. CDR3 coding DNA: TGCGCCAGCACCCGGACTAGCCCCCCCGGGGAGCTGTTTTTT.